The T cell receptor (beta chain) under discussion was sequenced for a study of identical twins. From germline, CDR1 is KGHSH and CDR2 LQKENI. The CDR3 runs 16 residues. With V trimmed by 1 base and J by 1 base, 6 bases remained unmatched. Template switching added a universal primer binding site, and final cDNA carried unique molecular identifiers. TCRdb used MiXCR to reprocess the 5' RACE reads, holding one entry per CDR3 protein. The sample includes 520,000 or so distinct CDR3 sequences, roughly a fifth of them seen just once. These data also featured in a second study, about T cells expressing NK-cell markers.

The sample comprised CD4+ T cells sorted from blood. This receptor was identified in a woman between 18 and 29 years old in good health. This sequence joins TRBV18 and TRBJ2-5, with 7 bases fitting TRBD2. The CDR3: CASSPLIAGLQETQYF. The CDR3 region has the DNA TGTGCCAGCTCACCACTAATAGCGGGCCTCCAAGAGACCCAGTACTTC.